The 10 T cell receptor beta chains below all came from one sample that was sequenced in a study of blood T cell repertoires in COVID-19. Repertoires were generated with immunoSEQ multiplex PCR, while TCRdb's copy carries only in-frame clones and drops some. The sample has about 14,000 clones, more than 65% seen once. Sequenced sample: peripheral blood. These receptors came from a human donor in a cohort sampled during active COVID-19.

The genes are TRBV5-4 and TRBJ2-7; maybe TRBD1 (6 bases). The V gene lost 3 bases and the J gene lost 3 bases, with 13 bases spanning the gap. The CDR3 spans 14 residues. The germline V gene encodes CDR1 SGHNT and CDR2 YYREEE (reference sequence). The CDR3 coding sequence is TGTGCCAGCAGCTACGGGACACCCGACTACGAGCAGTACTTC. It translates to CASSYGTPDYEQYF.

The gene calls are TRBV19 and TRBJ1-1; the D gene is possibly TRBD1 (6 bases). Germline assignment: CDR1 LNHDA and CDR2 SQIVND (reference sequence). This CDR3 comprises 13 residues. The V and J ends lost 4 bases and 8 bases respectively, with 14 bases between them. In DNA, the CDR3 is TGTGCCAGTAGTACGGGTTTACAGGGCGAAGCTTTCTTT. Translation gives CASSTGLQGEAFF.

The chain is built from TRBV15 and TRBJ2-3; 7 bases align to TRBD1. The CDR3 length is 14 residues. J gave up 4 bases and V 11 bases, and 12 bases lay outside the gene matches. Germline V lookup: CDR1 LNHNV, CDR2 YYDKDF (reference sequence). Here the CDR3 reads CAVGTAMRADTQYF. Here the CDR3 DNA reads TGTGCCGTCGGGACAGCCATGAGGGCAGATACGCAGTATTTT.

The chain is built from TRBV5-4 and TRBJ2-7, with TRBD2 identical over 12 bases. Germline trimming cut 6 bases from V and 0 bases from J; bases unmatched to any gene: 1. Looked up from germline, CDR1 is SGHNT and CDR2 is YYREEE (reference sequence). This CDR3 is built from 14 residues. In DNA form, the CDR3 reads TGTGCCAGCAAACTAGCGGGAGGCTCCTACGAGCAGTACTTC. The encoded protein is CASKLAGGSYEQYF.

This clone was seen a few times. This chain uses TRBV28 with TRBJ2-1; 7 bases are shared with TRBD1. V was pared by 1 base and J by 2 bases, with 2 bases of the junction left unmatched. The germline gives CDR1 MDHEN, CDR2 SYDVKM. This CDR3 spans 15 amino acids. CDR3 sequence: CASSLSQGAYNEQFF. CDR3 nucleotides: TGTGCCAGCAGTTTATCCCAGGGGGCCTACAATGAGCAGTTCTTC.

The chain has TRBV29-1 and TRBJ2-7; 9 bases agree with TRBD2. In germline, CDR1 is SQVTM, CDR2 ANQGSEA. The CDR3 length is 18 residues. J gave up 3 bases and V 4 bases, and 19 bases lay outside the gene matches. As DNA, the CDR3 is TGCAGCGTTGCCCCGTATTATACCCACCCTAGCGGGAACTACGAGCAGTACTTC. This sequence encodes CSVAPYYTHPSGNYEQYF.

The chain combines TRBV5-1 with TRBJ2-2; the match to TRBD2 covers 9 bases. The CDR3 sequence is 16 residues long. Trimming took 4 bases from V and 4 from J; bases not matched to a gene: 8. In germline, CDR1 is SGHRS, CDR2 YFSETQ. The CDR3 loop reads CASSGAGTSLTGELFF. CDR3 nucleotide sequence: TGCGCCAGCAGCGGGGCCGGGACTAGCCTCACCGGGGAGCTGTTTTTT.

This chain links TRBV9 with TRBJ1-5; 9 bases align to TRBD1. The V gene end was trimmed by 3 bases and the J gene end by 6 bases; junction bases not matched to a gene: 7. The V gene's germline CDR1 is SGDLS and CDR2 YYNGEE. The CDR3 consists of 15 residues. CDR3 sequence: CASSEGQGISQPQHF. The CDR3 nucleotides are TGTGCCAGCAGCGAAGGACAGGGGATTAGTCAGCCCCAGCATTTT.

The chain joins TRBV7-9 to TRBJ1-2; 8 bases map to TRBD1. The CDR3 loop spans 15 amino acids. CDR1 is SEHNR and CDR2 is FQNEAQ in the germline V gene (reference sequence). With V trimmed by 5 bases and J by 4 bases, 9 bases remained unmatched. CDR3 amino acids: CASSQDRVRFYGYTF. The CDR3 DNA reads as TGTGCCAGCAGCCAGGACAGGGTTCGGTTCTATGGCTACACCTTC.

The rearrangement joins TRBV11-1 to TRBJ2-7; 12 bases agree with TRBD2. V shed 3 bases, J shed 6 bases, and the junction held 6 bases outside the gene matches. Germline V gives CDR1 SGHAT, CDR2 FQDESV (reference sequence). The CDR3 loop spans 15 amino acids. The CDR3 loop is CASSFGLAGLSEQYF. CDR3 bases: TGTGCCAGCAGCTTTGGACTAGCGGGGTTGAGCGAGCAGTACTTC.